This T cell receptor (beta chain) was profiled in a study of blood T cell repertoires in COVID-19 (dated by TCRdb to 2018 to 2020). Notes on the research overall: Collaborator samples came from the United States, Italy and Spain and covered acute and convalescent phases of COVID-19. The prospective study material was composed of cDNA or gDNA derived from T cells, B-cell-depleted T cells, or PBMCs. Subjects who had been exposed to COVID-19, were actively infected with it, or had recovered from it provided the deeply sampled blood TCRbeta repertoires that made up the dataset. The repertoires were released in a freely available public database intended as a resource for research on the immune response to SARS-CoV-2. The samples were drawn from the first 160 participants of the ongoing ImmuneRACE study and from 950 to 1,500 subjects provided by 6 global collaborators. Sample metadata almost always included a de-identified subject ID, COVID-19 status, age in years and sex. Where available, HLA class I and class II types were obtained from metadata supplied by the sample provider rather than from assay-based typing. Points the paper makes about the study in general: How much clinical and demographic metadata was included differed by source and by participant, and the metadata was provided uncurated.

In the prospective study, participants were about 18 to 100 years old, resided in about two dozen geographic areas of the United States, and were enrolled through a virtual design. In the prospective study, cohorts were assigned on the basis of participant-reported clinical history obtained from a screening survey and a study questionnaire. Recovered participants in ImmuneRACE Cohort 3 were defined by two consecutive negative NP/OP PCR tests, clearance by a healthcare professional, or resolution of symptoms. Each participant in the prospective study had whole blood, serum and a nasopharyngeal or oropharyngeal swab collected by mobile phlebotomists. Additional blood draws and questionnaires over a roughly two-month period could optionally be provided by prospective study participants. Prospective study blood samples were shipped either frozen or at room temperature before DNA extraction. TCRbeta CDR3 regions were amplified from genomic DNA using the immunoSEQ Assay, a bias-controlled multiplex PCR. The paper's processing steps were these. The number of nucleated cells in each sample was estimated by amplification of reference gene primers within the assay. To quantify the absolute abundance of each unique TCRbeta CDR3 rearrangement, sequence reads were collapsed and filtered. For each sample, productive Simpson clonality was calculated by taking the square root of Simpson's diversity index across productive rearrangements. TCRdb obtained this table from immuneACCESS and retained in-frame rearrangements with V and J assigned. These tables miss some clones; where compared with another copy, unresolved V genes account for less than half of the shortfall, and the remainder is unexplained. Clone size and V and J calls were adopted from that table, with D and trimming inferred from the DNA. The sample records approximately 300,000 clones, about 87% of which are singletons. Of the sample, roughly 5.3% is held by the ten largest clones.

Concerning this clone itself: Its target antigen remains unknown. Base qualities are missing; no much larger clone stands one base away.

The sequenced sample was PBMCs or T cells enriched from blood (not recorded which). The TCR was taken from a woman aged 30 to 39 who had recovered from COVID-19.

Here is the DNA: TGTGCCAGCAGTGACGGACAGCTAAATGAAAAACTGTTTTTT. Its product reads: CASSDGQLNEKLFF. Here the chain combines TRBV25-1 and TRBJ1-4; TRBD1 is a weak D gene call, 6 bases matching. The trim is 3 bases for V and 5 bases for J, with a gap of 10 bases between the germline ends. Sequences MGHDK (CDR1) and SYGVNS (CDR2) are obtained from the germline V gene. From its cysteine to its phenylalanine, the CDR3 spans 14 amino acids. The kept DNA is CDR3 alone, 42 bases in frame from the first base.